These 4 T cell receptor beta chains originate from one sample sequenced in a study of T cell repertoires in cytomegalovirus infection. MiXCR was run by TCRdb on the reads, yielding one entry per CDR3 protein. The repertoire holds 450,000 to 600,000 distinct CDR3 sequences, with around 11% as singletons. The sequencing input was PBMCs. The origin of the receptors is a human donor in good health (CMV status not recorded). Some clones in this sample may be carry-over from other donors' samples.

The CDR3 protein is CSGRGQLNTEAFF. CDR3 coding DNA: TGCAGCGGCCGAGGGCAGTTGAACACTGAAGCTTTCTTT. The rearrangement joins TRBV29-1 to TRBJ1-1; no reliable D call. The CDR3 totals 13 residues. From germline, CDR1 is SQVTM and CDR2 ANQGSEA. V was clipped by 7 bases and J by 0 bases, with 12 bases between them.

In this sample, this clonotype turned up many times. The J gene is TRBJ2-7, the V gene TRBV27; D gene unclear. Trimming stripped 2 bases from V and 3 bases from J, with 14 bases between. Germline V lookup: CDR1 MNHEY, CDR2 SMNVEV (reference sequence). The CDR3 is made up of 15 amino acids. Here the CDR3 DNA reads TGTGCCAGCAGTTTAACTACCCGGCAGATCTACGAGCAGTACTTC. This codes for CASSLTTRQIYEQYF.

This chain links TRBV6-2 or TRBV6-3 with TRBJ2-7; D gene ambiguous. CDR1 is MNHEY, CDR2 SVGEGT, per germline. The CDR3 covers 15 residues. V was clipped by 4 bases and J by 3 bases, with 16 bases between them. The CDR3 spells CASSSLVGKSYEQYF. In nucleotides, the CDR3 is TGTGCCAGCAGTTCCCTAGTTGGAAAAAGCTACGAGCAGTACTTC.

This clonotype was picked up many times. V and J are TRBV7-2 and TRBJ2-1, with D unclear. Per the germline V gene, CDR1 is SGHTA and CDR2 is FQGNSA. Trimming took off 0 bases at V and 1 base at J, with 13 bases between the two ends. The length of the CDR3 is 17 residues. In DNA, the CDR3 is TGTGCCAGCAGCTTAGCCGGAAGACCTCAATCCTACAATGAGCAGTTCTTC. As protein: CASSLAGRPQSYNEQFF.